The 10 T cell receptor beta chains below were found in one sample sequenced in a study of cytomegalovirus exposure and HLA in healthy donors. Use of 60 Vbeta and 13 Jbeta primers characterized the PCR. The repertoire was sequenced with immunoSEQ multiplex PCR; TCRdb's copy has only in-frame clones and lacks some. The sample lists more than 140,000 clones, roughly 80% occurring once. Sequencing input: PBMCs. These receptors were collected from a man in his forties or fifties in good health and CMV-seronegative.

This sequence joins TRBV5-1 and TRBJ1-4; TRBD1 might be the D (5 bases). The CDR3 totals 16 residues. The V end was cut by 4 bases, the J end by 6 bases, with 19 bases between. Germline assignment: CDR1 SGHRS and CDR2 YFSETQ. This chain's CDR3 is CASSRSGEGKDEKLFF. CDR3 DNA: TGCGCCAGCAGCCGCTCGGGGGAGGGGAAGGATGAAAAACTGTTTTTT. Full variable domain (remainder filled in from reference TRBV5-1 and TRBJ1-4): KAGVTQTPRYLIKTRGQQVTLSCSPISGHRSVSWYQQTPGQGLQFLFEYFSETQRNKGNFPGRFSGRQFSNSRSEMNVSTLELGDSALYLCASSRSGEGKDEKLFFGSGTQLSVL.

This clone was detected only a few times. The rearrangement uses TRBV6-5 and TRBJ1-2; a possible D gene is TRBD1 (6 bases). This CDR3 is built from 13 residues. V was clipped by 5 bases and J by 8 bases, with 15 bases between them. CDR1 is MNHEY, CDR2 SVGAGI, per germline. The CDR3: CASSEPGERGYTF. The CDR3 DNA is TGTGCCAGCAGTGAACCAGGGGAGCGCGGCTACACCTTC.

The chain uses TRBV7-3 and TRBJ2-1; 10 bases are a match to TRBD2. Germline CDR1 SGHTA, CDR2 FQGTGA. The CDR3 has 15 amino acids. V shed 5 bases and J 4 bases; nucleotides not matched to a gene: 5. Written as DNA, the CDR3 is TGTGCCAGCAGCCCCCAGCGGGGGGGTTACAATGAGCAGTTCTTC. As protein: CASSPQRGGYNEQFF.

Here the CDR3 reads CASSLEYSNQPQHF. The CDR3 DNA sequence: TGTGCCAGCAGTCTTGAGTATAGCAATCAGCCCCAGCATTTT. This chain uses TRBV2 with TRBJ1-5, with D uncertain. V was trimmed by 5 bases and J by 0 bases, leaving 8 bases between them. The length of the CDR3 is 14 residues. Germline V CDR1 and CDR2: SNHLY, FYNNEI.

This clone was seen more than once but under ten times. The chain carries TRBV9 and TRBJ1-6; 12 nucleotides align to TRBD1. CDR1 and CDR2 (germline): SGDLS, YYNGEE. J gave up 10 bases and V 3 bases, and 11 bases lay outside the gene matches. There are 17 residues in the CDR3. Here the CDR3 DNA reads TGTGCCAGCAGCGCCCAGTTGACCGGGACAGGGGGCTCACCCCTCCACTTT. This codes for CASSAQLTGTGGSPLHF.

The gene calls are TRBV5-1 and TRBJ1-5; TRBD1 agrees at 7 bases. CDR3 length: 14 residues. V was pared by 5 bases and J by 6 bases, with 8 bases of the junction left unmatched. Germline V gene sequence: CDR1 SGHRS, CDR2 YFSETQ. CDR3 region: CASRPDRVSQPQHF. The CDR3 DNA is TGCGCCAGCAGACCTGACAGGGTGAGTCAGCCCCAGCATTTT.

The chain carries TRBV18 and TRBJ1-6; D unclear. The CDR3 covers 14 residues. Germline CDR1 reads KGHSH; CDR2 reads LQKENI. V was pared by 3 bases and J by 7 bases, with 10 bases between. The CDR3 sequence is CASSPAQANSPLHF. The CDR3 DNA reads as TGTGCCAGCTCACCCGCCCAGGCAAATTCACCCCTCCACTTT.

J is TRBJ2-3 and V is TRBV6-4, with D tentatively TRBD1 (6 bases). The germline gives CDR1 MRHNA, CDR2 SNTAGT. Trimming took off 3 bases at V and 7 bases at J, with 11 bases between the two ends. The CDR3 has 13 residues. In DNA form, the CDR3 reads TGTGCCAGCAGTGATCAACAGGGAAATACGCAGTATTTT. Its translation: CASSDQQGNTQYF.

This chain uses TRBV5-1 with TRBJ2-3; 8 bases agree with TRBD1. Germline V gene data show CDR1 as SGHRS and CDR2 as YFSETQ. The V and J ends lost 4 bases and 0 bases, in that order; junction bases with no gene match: 13. The CDR3 totals 18 residues. The CDR3 protein is CASSVGQGAAASTDTQYF. The CDR3 DNA is TGCGCCAGCAGCGTCGGACAGGGCGCCGCCGCTAGCACAGATACGCAGTATTTT.

The CDR3 here is CASSVGGGLGEKLFF. In DNA, the CDR3 is TGTGCCAGCAGCGTAGGCGGGGGGCTGGGAGAAAAACTGTTTTTT. The chain combines TRBV9 with TRBJ1-4; tentative D call: TRBD1 (6 bases). Germline V gene sequence: CDR1 SGDLS, CDR2 YYNGEE. Between the trimmed V and J ends, which lost 0 bases and 8 bases, there was a span of 14 bases. The CDR3 runs 15 residues.